These 7 T cell receptor beta chains were all obtained from the same sample, sequenced in a study of blood T cell repertoires in COVID-19. Sequencing was performed with immunoSEQ multiplex PCR; in TCRdb, only in-frame clones are kept and a portion is missing. The sample carries some 70,000 clones, about nine tenths recorded once. Input material: peripheral blood. These receptors were collected from a man aged 45 to 65 with active COVID-19.

This rearrangement joins TRBV28 to TRBJ2-3; D perhaps matches TRBD1 (8 bases). Trimming pared 2 bases from V and 4 bases from J, leaving 13 bases between. Germline assignment: CDR1 MDHEN and CDR2 SYDVKM. CDR3 length equals 15 residues. In nucleotides, the CDR3 is TGTGCCAGCAGTTTAACAGGGGGGGGTCCAGATACGCAGTATTTT. Translated: CASSLTGGGPDTQYF.

The rearrangement joins TRBV6-6 to TRBJ1-1; 7 bases fit TRBD1. V shed 6 bases, J shed 5 bases, and the junction held 6 bases outside the gene matches. The germline V gene has CDR1 MNHNY and CDR2 SVGAGI (reference sequence). This CDR3 has 13 amino acids. The CDR3 nucleotides read TGTGCCAGCAGGCCCACAGGGGCAACTGAAGCTTTCTTT. Its protein is CASRPTGATEAFF.

This clone appeared a single time. The chain combines TRBV15 with TRBJ1-2; D perhaps matches TRBD1 (5 bases). V dropped 11 bases and J dropped 8 bases, with 33 bases sitting between them. Germline-derived CDR1 and CDR2 are LNHNV and YYDKDF (reference sequence). The CDR3 extends over 17 amino acids. This chain's CDR3 is CAAKWRGRIAVREGYTF. The CDR3 DNA sequence: TGTGCCGCAAAATGGCGGGGACGGATTGCCGTTAGGGAGGGCTACACCTTC.

The V call is TRBV7-9, the J call TRBJ1-2; 12 bases agree with TRBD1. Per the germline V gene, CDR1 is SEHNR and CDR2 is FQNEAQ (reference sequence). Trimming took 0 bases from V and 8 from J; bases not matched to a gene: 7. The CDR3 runs to 16 residues. The DNA for the CDR3 is TGTGCCAGCAGCTTAGCTTTCACGGGACAGGGGGCCGGCTACACCTTC. Its translation: CASSLAFTGQGAGYTF. The full variable domain, with the rest looked up from reference TRBV7-9 and TRBJ1-2, is DTGVSQNPRHKITKRGQNVTFRCDPISEHNRLYWYRQTLGQGPEFLTYFQNEAQLEKSRLLSDRFSAERPKGSFSTLEIQRTEQGDSAMYLCASSLAFTGQGAGYTFGSGTRLTVV.

The chain carries TRBV27 and TRBJ2-7; TRBD1 aligns across 10 bases. The V gene end was trimmed by 6 bases and the J gene end by 6 bases; junction bases not matched to a gene: 8. This CDR3 comprises 14 residues. Germline V gene sequence: CDR1 MNHEY, CDR2 SMNVEV (reference sequence). The chain's CDR3 is CASRMTGGRGEQYF. The CDR3 DNA reads as TGTGCCAGCAGGATGACAGGGGGCCGGGGCGAGCAGTACTTC.

This clone was recorded once. This chain uses TRBV7-2 with TRBJ2-5; no reliable D call. The CDR3 loop spans 13 amino acids. Germline-derived CDR1 and CDR2 are SGHTA and FQGNSA. Trimming removed 5 bases from V and 2 bases from J, with 9 bases in between. CDR3 region: CASSALRQETQYF. As DNA, the CDR3 is TGTGCCAGCAGCGCCCTTAGACAAGAGACCCAGTACTTC.

The rearrangement uses TRBV19 and TRBJ2-3; D may be TRBD2 (7 bases). V dropped 7 bases and J dropped 3 bases, with 14 bases sitting between them. The CDR3 covers 14 residues. Germline assignment: CDR1 LNHDA and CDR2 SQIVND (reference sequence). Written as DNA, the CDR3 is TGTGCCAGTACCTCGGGGGGCACGACAGATACGCAGTATTTT. It specifies CASTSGGTTDTQYF.